This T cell receptor (beta chain) was recorded in a study of tumor-infiltrating lymphocytes in oesophageal squamous cell carcinoma. The length of the CDR3 is 21 residues. V trimming: 5 bases; J trimming: 2 bases; junction bases outside the gene matches: 21. Germline CDR1 MNHNY, CDR2 SVGAGI (reference sequence). TCRdb reprocessed the PCR reads via MiXCR and lists one record per CDR3 protein. This table has around 12,000 distinct CDR3 sequences, approximately 54% appearing once. The chain carries TRBV6-6 and TRBJ2-4, with 10 bases lining up with TRBD1. The source of this sequence is a male donor with esophageal squamous cell carcinoma. Sequences were obtained from esophageal tumor tissue. CDR3 coding DNA: TGTGCCAGCAGTGACCCATCATACTTCGGACAGGGGGGTAGGACCAAAAACATTCAGTACTTC. Residues: CASSDPSYFGQGGRTKNIQYF.